This is a list of T cell receptor beta chains from one sample in a study of shared clonotypes between healthy human individuals. TCRdb keeps only in-frame clones here, not all; method: immunoSEQ multiplex PCR. The sample has roughly 2.4 million clones, almost 96% seen once; the top ten hold 0.1% to 0.15%. The sample taken for sequencing was naive CD4+ T cells sorted from blood. These receptors came from a man aged 18-30 years in good health. The CDR3 runs from the conserved cysteine through the conserved F or W. The D gene is left open where the match is weak. Expanded clones get a size class; other rows say once, few or many, or leave the size out.

>NA|NA|TRBV7-8|TRBJ1-5
CASSLEQSSNQPQHF
TGTGCCAGCAGCTTAGAACAGTCATCGAATCAGCCCCAGCATTTT
>NA|NA|TRBV6-6|TRBJ1-2
CASSYPGYGYTF
TGTGCCAGCAGTTATCCAGGGTATGGCTACACCTTC
>NA|NA|TRBV5-6|TRBJ1-3
CASSFASPGNTIYF
TGTGCCAGCAGCTTCGCAAGTCCGGGAAACACCATATATTTT
>NA|NA|TRBV4-1|TRBJ1-2
CASSQDQAVFDPGYTF
TGCGCCAGCAGCCAAGATCAGGCTGTCTTCGACCCTGGCTACACCTTC
>NA|NA|TRBV7-9|TRBJ1-1
CASSFSGTEAFF
TGTGCCAGCAGCTTTTCGGGCACTGAAGCTTTCTTT
>TRBD2|NA|TRBV5-1|TRBJ2-1
CASSQSGGAHNEQFF
TGCGCCAGCAGCCAGAGCGGGGGGGCGCACAATGAGCAGTTCTTC
>NA|NA|TRBV10-1|TRBJ1-2
CASSSGFNYGYTF
TGCGCCAGCAGCTCTGGTTTTAACTATGGCTACACCTTC
>NA|NA|TRBV9|TRBJ2-3
CASSFRDTQYF
TGTGCCAGCAGCTTTCGAGATACGCAGTATTTT
>NA|NA|TRBV27|TRBJ2-5
CASIPTGRTQETQYF
TGTGCCAGCATTCCTACCGGACGTACTCAAGAGACCCAGTACTTC
>TRBD2|NA|TRBV28|TRBJ2-1
CASKLAGLGNEQFF
TGTGCCAGCAAACTAGCGGGGCTAGGCAATGAGCAGTTCTTC
>NA|NA|TRBV7-9|TRBJ2-3
CASSGVGDTQYF
TGTGCCAGCAGCGGGGTCGGAGATACGCAGTATTTT
>NA|NA|TRBV5-1|TRBJ1-4
CASSGGTATNEKLFF
TGCGCCAGCAGCGGCGGGACTGCAACTAATGAAAAACTGTTTTTT
>NA|NA|TRBV27|TRBJ1-6
CASSLRGAGNNSPLHF
TGTGCCAGCAGTTTAAGGGGTGCAGGGAATAATTCACCCCTCCACTTT
>TRBD1|NA|TRBV11-2|TRBJ2-2
CASRKPGQGSGELFF
TGTGCCAGCAGGAAACCGGGACAGGGGTCCGGGGAGCTGTTTTTT
>NA|once|TRBV7-9|TRBJ2-5
CASSFGEETQYF
TGTGCCAGCAGCTTCGGGGAAGAGACCCAGTACTTC
>NA|NA|TRBV6-5|TRBJ1-1
CASSYSRGAYNTEAFF
TGTGCCAGCAGTTACTCGCGGGGGGCGTACAACACTGAAGCTTTCTTT
>NA|NA|TRBV6-5|TRBJ2-2
CASSHAEGSGELFF
TGTGCCAGCAGTCACGCGGAGGGGTCCGGGGAGCTGTTTTTT
>TRBD1|NA|TRBV5-6|TRBJ1-5
CASSLDGTAISFQPQHF
TGTGCCAGCAGCTTGGATGGGACAGCAATTTCGTTTCAGCCCCAGCATTTT
>NA|NA|TRBV6-1|TRBJ1-5
CASSDRDGNQPQHF
TGTGCCAGCAGTGACAGGGATGGCAATCAGCCCCAGCATTTT
>NA|NA|TRBV5-1|TRBJ2-3
CASSPTVTDTQYF
TGCGCCAGCAGCCCCACAGTCACAGATACGCAGTATTTT
>NA|NA|TRBV5-4|TRBJ2-1
CASSLGLLYNEQFF
TGTGCCAGCAGCTTGGGACTCCTCTACAATGAGCAGTTCTTC
>NA|NA|TRBV2|TRBJ2-7
CASSPDINSYEQYF
TGTGCCAGCAGCCCCGACATCAACTCCTACGAGCAGTACTTC
>NA|NA|TRBV4-2|TRBJ2-5
CASSRSQSSGETQYF
TGTGCCAGCAGTAGGTCTCAGAGCTCTGGGGAGACCCAGTACTTC